Following are 25 T cell receptor beta chains from one sample sequenced in a study of T cell responses to AZD1222 COVID-19 vaccine. Repertoires were generated with immunoSEQ multiplex PCR, while TCRdb's copy carries only in-frame clones and drops some. Of under 200,000 clones in the sample, 88% were seen once. The specimen was peripheral blood, collected 28 days after the second AZD1222 dose. The receptor source for this set is an adult who received the AZD1222 COVID-19 vaccine.

The chain employs TRBV14 and TRBJ1-2; D gene unclear. V gave up 1 base and J gave up 5 bases, with 8 bases separating them. This CDR3 has 13 amino acids. Per germline, CDR1 SGHDN and CDR2 FVKESK. Here the CDR3 reads CASSQVPGYGYTF. The DNA for the CDR3 is TGTGCCAGCAGCCAAGTCCCGGGGTATGGCTACACCTTC.

The CDR3 protein is CASRVGGGRTDTQYF. CDR3 DNA sequence: TGTGCCAGCAGGGTGGGCGGGGGGCGCACAGATACGCAGTATTTT. This sequence joins TRBV5-6 and TRBJ2-3, with TRBD2 identical over 8 bases. CDR1 and CDR2 (germline): SGHDT, YYEEEE. J was trimmed by 1 base and V by 5 bases; bases with no gene match: 6. This CDR3 spans 15 amino acids. The entire variable domain, with the rest obtained from reference TRBV5-6 and TRBJ2-3, is as follows: DAGVTQSPTHLIKTRGQQVTLRCSPKSGHDTVSWYQQALGQGPQFIFQYYEEEERQRGNFPDRFSGHQFPNYSSELNVNALLLGDSALYLCASRVGGGRTDTQYFGPGTRLTVL.

This clone turned up a few times. V usage is TRBV2 and J usage is TRBJ1-2; 8 positions match TRBD1. The V gene end was trimmed by 5 bases and the J gene end by 7 bases; junction bases not matched to a gene: 6. The CDR3 sequence is 13 residues long. Germline loops: CDR1 SNHLY, CDR2 FYNNEI. The CDR3: CASSTGQGLGYTF. CDR3 nucleotide sequence: TGTGCCAGCAGTACTGGACAGGGACTTGGCTACACCTTC.

The genes are TRBV19 and TRBJ2-3; 8 nucleotides match TRBD1. This CDR3 comprises 17 residues. V was clipped by 8 bases and J by 0 bases; unmatched bases: 13. Germline lookup yields CDR1 LNHDA and CDR2 SQIVND (reference sequence). The CDR3 loop is CASSNTRGQESTDTQYF. CDR3 sequence (DNA): TGTGCCAGTTCAAACACCCGGGGACAGGAGAGCACAGATACGCAGTATTTT.

The chain recombines TRBV5-1 with TRBJ2-3; D not certain. Germline CDR1 SGHRS, CDR2 YFSETQ. Trimming pared 3 bases from V and 0 bases from J, leaving 8 bases between. The CDR3 length is 14 residues. The CDR3 DNA reads as TGCGCCAGCAGCTATGACGGTAGCACAGATACGCAGTATTTT. Its translation: CASSYDGSTDTQYF.

With regard to this clone: The sample carries other DNA sequences with the same CDR3. J is TRBJ2-7 and V is TRBV3-1 (or the pseudogene TRBV3-2); unclear D gene. The CDR3 spans 11 residues. Trimming stripped 3 bases from V and 3 bases from J, with 3 bases between. Per germline, CDR1 LGHDT and CDR2 YNNKEL (reference sequence). The CDR3 nucleotides read TGTGCCAGCAGCCAGGGCTACGAGCAGTACTTC. Its translation is CASSQGYEQYF.

The chain joins TRBV9 to TRBJ1-3; 7 nucleotides align to TRBD1. CDR3 length: 14 amino acids. The germline gives CDR1 SGDLS, CDR2 YYNGEE. Trimming at V came to 7 bases and at J to 6 bases, leaving 10 bases not matched to a gene. CDR3 sequence: CASSSGGSLNTIYF. The CDR3 DNA is TGTGCCAGCTCATCAGGGGGATCTTTAAACACCATATATTTT.

The chain is built from TRBV7-9 and TRBJ1-3; TRBD1 is a possible D gene (5 bases). The V and J ends lost 1 base and 0 bases respectively, with 13 bases between them. The CDR3 loop spans 17 amino acids. Germline V lookup: CDR1 SEHNR, CDR2 FQNEAQ (reference sequence). CDR3 coding DNA: TGTGCCAGCAGCTTAGGCGCAGGGCAGATCTCTGGAAACACCATATATTTT. It is translated as CASSLGAGQISGNTIYF.

The chain joins TRBV7-2 to TRBJ1-1; D perhaps matches TRBD1 (5 bases). The CDR3 length is 14 residues. Looked up from germline, CDR1 is SGHTA and CDR2 is FQGNSA. The V end lost 3 bases, the J end lost 7 bases, and 15 bases lay between the germline ends. The CDR3 loop reads CASSFKSGQLEAFF. The CDR3 DNA reads TGTGCCAGCAGCTTCAAATCGGGGCAGCTTGAAGCTTTCTTT.

The CDR3 DNA sequence: TGTGCCAGCAGCTTAGGGGTGGGACCTGGGCAGTACTTC. It yields the protein CASSLGVGPGQYF. The chain recombines TRBV7-9 with TRBJ2-7, with D perhaps being TRBD1 or TRBD2 (5 bases each). Germline V lookup: CDR1 SEHNR, CDR2 FQNEAQ (reference sequence). The CDR3 length is 13 residues. V dropped 1 base and J dropped 9 bases, with 13 bases sitting between them.

The chain links TRBV6-6 to TRBJ2-3; TRBD2 aligns across 13 bases. This CDR3 is built from 17 residues. Germline loops: CDR1 MNHNY, CDR2 SVGAGI (reference sequence). V dropped 6 bases and J dropped 1; count of bases not matched to a gene: 7. Here the CDR3 reads CASSRSGLAGGTDTQYF. CDR3 nucleotide sequence: TGTGCCAGCAGCCGAAGCGGACTAGCGGGGGGCACAGATACGCAGTATTTT.

The chain couples TRBV5-4 to TRBJ2-5; D may be TRBD2 (6 bases). V was shortened by 4 bases and J by 1 base, with 8 bases between the two germline ends. The CDR3 sequence is 13 residues long. In germline, CDR1 is SGHNT, CDR2 YYREEE (reference sequence). The chain's CDR3 is CASSAAGQETQYF. The CDR3, as DNA: TGTGCCAGCAGCGCAGCGGGCCAAGAGACCCAGTACTTC.

V usage is TRBV27 and J usage is TRBJ1-5, with D maybe TRBD1 (6 bases). The length of the CDR3 is 14 residues. The germline gives CDR1 MNHEY, CDR2 SMNVEV (reference sequence). Deletions cut 4 bases from V and 3 bases from J, with 10 bases between. The CDR3 sequence: CASSSRDNNQPQHF. The CDR3 bases are TGTGCCAGCAGTTCGAGGGACAACAATCAGCCCCAGCATTTT.

The chain employs TRBV19 and TRBJ2-1; D remains ambiguous. CDR1 is LNHDA and CDR2 is SQIVND in the germline V gene (reference sequence). V lost 6 bases and J 7 bases, leaving 10 bases between the germline ends. This CDR3 spans 12 amino acids. As DNA, the CDR3 is TGTGCCAGTAGCCACTACTTAAATGAGCAGTTCTTC. This gives the protein CASSHYLNEQFF.

This rearrangement joins TRBV19 to TRBJ1-4; D is ambiguous. The length of the CDR3 is 13 residues. Germline lookup yields CDR1 LNHDA and CDR2 SQIVND (reference sequence). V was cut by 8 bases and J by 4 bases, with 11 bases left in between. DNA of the CDR3: TGTGCCAGTTGGAACGGCTTTAATGAAAAACTGTTTTTT. Its translation is CASWNGFNEKLFF.

The chain joins TRBV7-3 to TRBJ1-1; a possible D gene is TRBD1 (6 bases). With 2 bases removed from V and 7 bases from J, the gap between germline ends came to 11 bases. CDR1 is SGHTA and CDR2 is FQGTGA in the germline V gene. The CDR3 runs to 13 residues. Here the CDR3 reads CASSLWTVGEAFF. CDR3 nucleotide sequence: TGTGCCAGCAGCTTATGGACAGTCGGTGAAGCTTTCTTT.

The table lists this clone with a few counts. V and J are TRBV25-1 and TRBJ1-1; no firm D call. The CDR3 is 11 amino acids. The germline gives CDR1 MGHDK, CDR2 SYGVNS. V was cut by 6 bases and J by 10 bases, with 12 bases left in between. CDR3 region: CASSDILRAFF. DNA for the CDR3: TGTGCCAGCAGCGACATATTAAGAGCTTTCTTT. The full variable domain, in which reference TRBV25-1 and TRBJ1-1 provide the parts outside the CDR3, is EADIYQTPRYLVIGTGKKITLECSQTMGHDKMYWYQQDPGMELHLIHYSYGVNSTEKGDLSSESTVSRIRTEHFPLTLESARPSHTSQYLCASSDILRAFFGQGTRLTVV.

This rearrangement joins TRBV2 to TRBJ2-4, with TRBD2 identical over 7 bases. Germline V gene lookup returns CDR1 SNHLY and CDR2 FYNNEI. Trimming took 8 bases from V and 5 from J; bases not matched to a gene: 6. The CDR3 length is 13 residues. The CDR3 nucleotides are TGTGCCAGCCAGCGGGGAGCGGAAAACATTCAGTACTTC. Residues: CASQRGAENIQYF.

The V call is TRBV12-3 or TRBV12-4, the J call TRBJ1-2; 9 positions agree with TRBD1. CDR3 length: 13 amino acids. V trimming: 6 bases; J trimming: 5 bases; junction bases outside the gene matches: 4. The CDR3 is CASRQGAKYGYTF. Written as DNA, the CDR3 is TGTGCCAGCAGACAGGGGGCCAAATATGGCTACACCTTC.

The chain joins TRBV3-1 (or the pseudogene TRBV3-2) to TRBJ1-1; 11 bases agree with TRBD1. This CDR3 region has 14 residues. Germline-derived CDR1 and CDR2 are LGHDT and YNNKEL (reference sequence). J lost 3 bases, V lost 7 bases, and 4 bases had no gene match. The CDR3 DNA follows: TGTGCCAGCATCTCGGGACAGGGGGACACTGAAGCTTTCTTT. It codes for CASISGQGDTEAFF.

This rearrangement joins TRBV7-2 to TRBJ2-5; 7 bases agree with TRBD2. V trimming: 5 bases; J trimming: 5 bases; junction bases outside the gene matches: 11. Germline V gives CDR1 SGHTA, CDR2 FQGNSA. The CDR3 is 15 residues long. The CDR3 loop reads CASSPAGDFLETQYF. The CDR3 DNA reads as TGTGCCAGCAGCCCCGCGGGGGACTTCTTGGAGACCCAGTACTTC.

The chain couples TRBV28 to TRBJ1-2; no clear D gene. The V gene's germline CDR1 is MDHEN and CDR2 SYDVKM. V dropped 7 bases and J dropped 3 bases, with 15 bases sitting between them. The length of the CDR3 is 14 residues. Here the CDR3 DNA reads TGTGCCAGCACCCAGGCGACCCAGGACTATGGCTACACCTTC. Translated, it gives CASTQATQDYGYTF.

This rearrangement joins TRBV15 to TRBJ2-7; D uncertain. The CDR3 runs 14 residues. CDR1 and CDR2 from the germline V gene are LNHNV and YYDKDF (reference sequence). The V end lost 0 bases, the J end lost 5 bases, and 11 bases lay between the germline ends. The CDR3 sequence is CATSREVGVHEQYF. The CDR3 coding sequence is TGTGCCACCAGCAGAGAAGTTGGGGTCCACGAGCAGTACTTC. The whole variable domain, filled in from reference TRBV15 and TRBJ2-7, reads DAMVIQNPRYQVTQFGKPVTLSCSQTLNHNVMYWYQQKSSQAPKLLFHYYDKDFNNEADTPDNFQSRRPNTSFCFLDIRSPGLGDTAMYLCATSREVGVHEQYFGPGTRLTVT.

The genes are TRBV29-1 and TRBJ1-2, with D maybe TRBD1 (5 bases). CDR1 is SQVTM and CDR2 is ANQGSEA in the germline V gene. V dropped 6 bases and J dropped 8 bases, with 22 bases sitting between them. The CDR3 totals 14 residues. CDR3 residues: CSVIIHQGIGGYTF. The CDR3 region has the DNA TGCAGCGTCATCATACACCAGGGTATCGGAGGCTACACCTTC.

The V gene is TRBV19, the J gene TRBJ1-1, with 8 bases lining up with TRBD1. V dropped 5 bases and J dropped 3; count of bases not matched to a gene: 5. The germline V gene encodes CDR1 LNHDA and CDR2 SQIVND (reference sequence). The CDR3 length is 14 residues. CDR3 loop: CASSPHRGDTEAFF. The DNA of the CDR3 is TGTGCCAGTAGTCCTCACAGGGGGGACACTGAAGCTTTCTTT.